This T cell receptor (beta chain) emerged from a study of blood T cell repertoires in COVID-19. Study details: Donors in the United States, Italy and Spain gave samples during acute or convalescent COVID-19. Nucleic acid was either cDNA or gDNA, and it came from T cells, B-cell-depleted T cells, or PBMCs.

Unmatched junction bases numbered 5, after V lost 3 bases and J lost 9 bases. Germline V gene lookup returns CDR1 MNHEY and CDR2 SVGEGT. The CDR3 loop spans 14 amino acids. Under the authors' procedure: Amplifying reference gene primers gave estimates of nucleated cell counts. TCRdb's copy holds only in-frame clones and misses some; the assay was immunoSEQ multiplex PCR. The V and J calls and clone size come from that table; D and trimming were worked out from the DNA. The repertoire holds approximately 230,000 clones, with roughly 84% as singletons. This TCR came from a man younger than 40 with active or convalescent COVID-19. The sample taken for sequencing was peripheral blood. The J gene is TRBJ1-5, the V gene TRBV6-2 or TRBV6-3; 10 bases agree with TRBD1. The CDR3 sequence: CASSYDRGRRPQHF. The CDR3 DNA sequence: TGTGCCAGCAGTTATGACAGGGGGCGTCGGCCCCAGCATTTT.